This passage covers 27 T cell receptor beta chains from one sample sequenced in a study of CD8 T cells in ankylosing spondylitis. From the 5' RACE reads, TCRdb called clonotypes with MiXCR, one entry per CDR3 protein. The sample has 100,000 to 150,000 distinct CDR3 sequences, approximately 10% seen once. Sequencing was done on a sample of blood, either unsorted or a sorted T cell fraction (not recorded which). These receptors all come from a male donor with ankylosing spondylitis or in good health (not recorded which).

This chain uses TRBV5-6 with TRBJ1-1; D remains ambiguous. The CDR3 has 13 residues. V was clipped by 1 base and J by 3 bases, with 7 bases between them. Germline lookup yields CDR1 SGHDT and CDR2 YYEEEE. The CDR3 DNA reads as TGTGCCAGCAGCTTGTTGCAATACACTGAAGCTTTCTTT. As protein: CASSLLQYTEAFF.

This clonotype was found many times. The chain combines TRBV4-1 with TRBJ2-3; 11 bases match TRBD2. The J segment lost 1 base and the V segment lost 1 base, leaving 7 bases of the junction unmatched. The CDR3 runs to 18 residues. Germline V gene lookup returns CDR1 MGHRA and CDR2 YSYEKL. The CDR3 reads CASSQALAGGQRTDTQYF. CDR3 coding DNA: TGCGCCAGCAGCCAAGCCCTAGCGGGAGGTCAGCGCACAGATACGCAGTATTTT.

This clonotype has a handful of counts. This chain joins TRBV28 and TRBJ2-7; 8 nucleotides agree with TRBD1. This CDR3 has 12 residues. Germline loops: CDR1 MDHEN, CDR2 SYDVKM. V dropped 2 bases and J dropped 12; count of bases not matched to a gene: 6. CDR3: CASSLPGQGAYF. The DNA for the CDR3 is TGTGCCAGCAGTTTACCTGGACAGGGCGCGTACTTC. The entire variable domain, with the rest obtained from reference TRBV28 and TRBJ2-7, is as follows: DVKVTQSSRYLVKRTGEKVFLECVQDMDHENMFWYRQDPGLGLRLIYFSYDVKMKEKGDIPEGYSVSREKKERFSLILESASTNQTSMYLCASSLPGQGAYFGPGTRLTVT.

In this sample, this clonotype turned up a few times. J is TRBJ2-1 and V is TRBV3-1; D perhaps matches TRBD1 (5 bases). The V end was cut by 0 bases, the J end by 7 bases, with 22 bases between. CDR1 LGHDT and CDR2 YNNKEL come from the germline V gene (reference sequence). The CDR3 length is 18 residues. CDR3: CASSQDPLAQSPGNEQFF. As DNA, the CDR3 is TGTGCCAGCAGCCAAGATCCTCTCGCCCAATCCCCAGGGAATGAGCAGTTCTTC.

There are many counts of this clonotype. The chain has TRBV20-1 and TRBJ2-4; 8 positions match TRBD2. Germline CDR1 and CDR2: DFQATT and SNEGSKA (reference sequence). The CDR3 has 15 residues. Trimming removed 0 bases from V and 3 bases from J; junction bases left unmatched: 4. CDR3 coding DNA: TGCAGTGCTAGAGATCGTAGCGGGGACAAAAACATTCAGTACTTC. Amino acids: CSARDRSGDKNIQYF.

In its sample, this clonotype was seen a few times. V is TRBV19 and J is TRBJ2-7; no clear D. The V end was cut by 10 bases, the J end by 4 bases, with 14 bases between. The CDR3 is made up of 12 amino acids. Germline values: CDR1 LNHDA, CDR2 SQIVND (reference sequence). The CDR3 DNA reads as TGTGCCACCGAAGATGAGTCGTACGAGCAGTACTTC. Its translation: CATEDESYEQYF.

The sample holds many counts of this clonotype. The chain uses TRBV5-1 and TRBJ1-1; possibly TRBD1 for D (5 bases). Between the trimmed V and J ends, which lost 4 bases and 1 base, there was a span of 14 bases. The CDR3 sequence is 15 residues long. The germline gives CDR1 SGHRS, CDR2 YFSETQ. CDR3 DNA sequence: TGCGCCAGCAGCGGCCGGGGCCCCGAGAACACTGAAGCTTTCTTT. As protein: CASSGRGPENTEAFF.

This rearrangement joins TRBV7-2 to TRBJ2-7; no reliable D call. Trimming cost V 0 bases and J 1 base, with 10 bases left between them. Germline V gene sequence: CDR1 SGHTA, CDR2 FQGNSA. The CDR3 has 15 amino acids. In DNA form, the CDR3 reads TGTGCCAGCAGCTTAGCCTCCGCGAGTTCCTACGAGCAGTACTTC. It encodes CASSLASASSYEQYF.

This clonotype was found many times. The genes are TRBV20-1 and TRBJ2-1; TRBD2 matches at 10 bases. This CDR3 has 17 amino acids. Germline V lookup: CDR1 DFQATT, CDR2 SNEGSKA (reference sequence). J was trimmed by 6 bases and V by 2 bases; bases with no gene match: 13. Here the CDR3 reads CSARPRVLAGVGNEQFF. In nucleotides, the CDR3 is TGCAGTGCTAGACCCCGAGTCCTAGCGGGAGTTGGCAATGAGCAGTTCTTC.

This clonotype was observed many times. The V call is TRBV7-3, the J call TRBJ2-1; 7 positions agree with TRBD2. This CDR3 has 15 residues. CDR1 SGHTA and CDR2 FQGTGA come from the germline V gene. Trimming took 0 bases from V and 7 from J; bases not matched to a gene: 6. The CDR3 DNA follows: TGTGCCAGCAGCTTAACAGGACTAGTGGGGAATGAGCAGTTCTTC. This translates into CASSLTGLVGNEQFF.

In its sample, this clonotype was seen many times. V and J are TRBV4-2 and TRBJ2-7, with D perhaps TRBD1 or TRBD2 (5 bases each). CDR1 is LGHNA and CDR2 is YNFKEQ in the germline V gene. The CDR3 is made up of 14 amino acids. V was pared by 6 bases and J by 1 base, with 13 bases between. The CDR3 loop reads CASRSGRFSYEQYF. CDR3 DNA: TGTGCCAGCAGGTCGGGGCGTTTTTCCTACGAGCAGTACTTC.

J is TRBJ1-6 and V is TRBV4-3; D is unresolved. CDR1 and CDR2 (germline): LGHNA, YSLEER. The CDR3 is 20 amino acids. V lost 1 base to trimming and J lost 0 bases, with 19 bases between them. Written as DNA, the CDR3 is TGCGCCAGCAGCCAAGTTGTGAATAGGAGACTTTCCTCCTATAATTCACCCCTCCACTTT. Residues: CASSQVVNRRLSSYNSPLHF.

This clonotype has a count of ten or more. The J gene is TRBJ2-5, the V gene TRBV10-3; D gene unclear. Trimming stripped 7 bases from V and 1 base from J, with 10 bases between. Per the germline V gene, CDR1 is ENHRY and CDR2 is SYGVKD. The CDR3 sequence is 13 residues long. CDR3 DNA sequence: TGTGCCATCATCGGATGGTTCCAAGAGACCCAGTACTTC. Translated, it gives CAIIGWFQETQYF.

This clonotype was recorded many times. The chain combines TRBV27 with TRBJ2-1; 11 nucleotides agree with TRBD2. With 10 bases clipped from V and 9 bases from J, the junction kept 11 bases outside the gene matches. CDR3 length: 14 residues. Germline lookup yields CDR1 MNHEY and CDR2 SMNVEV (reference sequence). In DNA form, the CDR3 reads TGTGCCACGAGAGGTGGTAGCGGGAGGGGTGAGCAGTTCTTC. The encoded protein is CATRGGSGRGEQFF.

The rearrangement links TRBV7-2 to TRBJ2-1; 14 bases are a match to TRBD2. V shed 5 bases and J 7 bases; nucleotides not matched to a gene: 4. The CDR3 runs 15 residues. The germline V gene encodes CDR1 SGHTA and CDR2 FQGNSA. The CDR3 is CASSPRTSGRNEQFF. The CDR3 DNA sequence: TGTGCCAGCAGCCCGAGGACTAGCGGGAGGAATGAGCAGTTCTTC.

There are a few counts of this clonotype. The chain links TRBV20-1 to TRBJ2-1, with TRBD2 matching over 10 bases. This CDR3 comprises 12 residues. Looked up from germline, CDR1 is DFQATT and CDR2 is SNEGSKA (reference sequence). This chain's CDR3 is CRATSGTDEQFF. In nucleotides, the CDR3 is TGCAGGGCAACTAGCGGGACAGATGAGCAGTTCTTC.

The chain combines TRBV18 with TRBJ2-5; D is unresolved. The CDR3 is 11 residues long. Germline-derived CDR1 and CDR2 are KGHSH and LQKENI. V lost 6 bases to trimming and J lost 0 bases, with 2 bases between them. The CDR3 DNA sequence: TGTGCCAGCTCGGACCAAGAGACCCAGTACTTC. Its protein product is CASSDQETQYF. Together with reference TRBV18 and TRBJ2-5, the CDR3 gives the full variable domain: NAGVMQNPRHLVRRRGQEARLRCSPMKGHSHVYWYRQLPEEGLKFMVYLQKENIIDESGMPKERFSAEFPKEGPSILRIQQVVRGDSAAYFCASSDQETQYFGPGTRLLVL.

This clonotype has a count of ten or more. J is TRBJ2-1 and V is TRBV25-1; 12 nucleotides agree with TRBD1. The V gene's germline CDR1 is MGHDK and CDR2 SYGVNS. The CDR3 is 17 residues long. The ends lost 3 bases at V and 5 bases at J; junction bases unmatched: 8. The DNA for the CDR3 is TGTGCCAGCAGTGAGCGGGACAGGGGGCGGATGGACAATGAGCAGTTCTTC. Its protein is CASSERDRGRMDNEQFF.

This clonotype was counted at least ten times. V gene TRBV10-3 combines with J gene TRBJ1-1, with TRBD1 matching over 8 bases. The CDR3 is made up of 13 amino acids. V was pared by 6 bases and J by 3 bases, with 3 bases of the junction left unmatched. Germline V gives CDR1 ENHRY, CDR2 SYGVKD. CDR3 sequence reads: CAIRDREDTEAFF. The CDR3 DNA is TGTGCCATCAGGGACAGGGAGGACACTGAAGCTTTCTTT.

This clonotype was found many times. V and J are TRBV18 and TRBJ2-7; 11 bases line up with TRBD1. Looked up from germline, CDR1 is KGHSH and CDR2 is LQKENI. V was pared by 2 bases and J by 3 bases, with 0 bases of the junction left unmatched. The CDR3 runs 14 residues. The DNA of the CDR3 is TGTGCCAGCTCACCAGGGACAGGGGGCTACGAGCAGTACTTC. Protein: CASSPGTGGYEQYF.

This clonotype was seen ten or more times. CDR3 DNA sequence: TGTGCCAGCAGTTTGCCCCATGGCGTTGGAAACACCATATATTTT. This sequence encodes CASSLPHGVGNTIYF. The chain carries TRBV28 and TRBJ1-3; D gene uncertain. The V and J ends lost 3 bases and 3 bases respectively, with 12 bases between them. Germline assignment: CDR1 MDHEN and CDR2 SYDVKM. The CDR3 is made up of 15 amino acids.

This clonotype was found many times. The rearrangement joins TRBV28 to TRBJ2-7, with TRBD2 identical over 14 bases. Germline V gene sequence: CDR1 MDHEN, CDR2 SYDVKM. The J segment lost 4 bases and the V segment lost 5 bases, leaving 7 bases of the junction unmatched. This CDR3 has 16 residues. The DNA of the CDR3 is TGTGCCAGCAGTCTACTGGGACTAGCGGGAGCATACGAGCAGTACTTC. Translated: CASSLLGLAGAYEQYF.

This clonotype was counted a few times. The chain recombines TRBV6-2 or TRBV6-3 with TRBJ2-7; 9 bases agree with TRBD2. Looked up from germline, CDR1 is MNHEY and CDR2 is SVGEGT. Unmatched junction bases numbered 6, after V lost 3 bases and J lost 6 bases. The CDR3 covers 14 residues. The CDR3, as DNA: TGTGCCAGCAGTTATCTCTTAGCGGGAGCCGAGCAGTACTTC. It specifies CASSYLLAGAEQYF.

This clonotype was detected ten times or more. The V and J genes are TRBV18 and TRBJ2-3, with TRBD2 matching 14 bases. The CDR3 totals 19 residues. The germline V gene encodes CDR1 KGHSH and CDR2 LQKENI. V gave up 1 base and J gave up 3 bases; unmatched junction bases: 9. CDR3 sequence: CASSPRLAGGPSETDTQYF. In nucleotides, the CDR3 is TGTGCCAGCTCACCACGACTAGCGGGAGGGCCGTCTGAGACAGATACGCAGTATTTT.

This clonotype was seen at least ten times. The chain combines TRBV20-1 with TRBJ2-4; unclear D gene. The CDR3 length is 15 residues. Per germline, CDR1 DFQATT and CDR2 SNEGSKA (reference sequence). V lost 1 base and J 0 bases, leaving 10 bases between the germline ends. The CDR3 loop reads CSARVGPIAKNIQYF. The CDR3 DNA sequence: TGCAGTGCTAGAGTTGGGCCAATAGCCAAAAACATTCAGTACTTC.

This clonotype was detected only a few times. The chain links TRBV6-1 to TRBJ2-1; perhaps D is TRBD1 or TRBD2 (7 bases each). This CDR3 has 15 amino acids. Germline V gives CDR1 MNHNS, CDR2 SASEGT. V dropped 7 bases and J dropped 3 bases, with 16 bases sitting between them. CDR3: CASTRGGQIYNEQFF. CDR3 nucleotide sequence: TGTGCCAGCACGAGGGGGGGACAGATCTACAATGAGCAGTTCTTC.

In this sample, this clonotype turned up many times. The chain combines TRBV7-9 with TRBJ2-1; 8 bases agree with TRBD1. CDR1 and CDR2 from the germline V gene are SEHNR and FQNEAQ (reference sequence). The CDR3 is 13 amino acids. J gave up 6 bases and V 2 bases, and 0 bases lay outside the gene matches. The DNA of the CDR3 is TGTGCCAGCAGCTTACAGGGGGCCAATGAGCAGTTCTTC. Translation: CASSLQGANEQFF.